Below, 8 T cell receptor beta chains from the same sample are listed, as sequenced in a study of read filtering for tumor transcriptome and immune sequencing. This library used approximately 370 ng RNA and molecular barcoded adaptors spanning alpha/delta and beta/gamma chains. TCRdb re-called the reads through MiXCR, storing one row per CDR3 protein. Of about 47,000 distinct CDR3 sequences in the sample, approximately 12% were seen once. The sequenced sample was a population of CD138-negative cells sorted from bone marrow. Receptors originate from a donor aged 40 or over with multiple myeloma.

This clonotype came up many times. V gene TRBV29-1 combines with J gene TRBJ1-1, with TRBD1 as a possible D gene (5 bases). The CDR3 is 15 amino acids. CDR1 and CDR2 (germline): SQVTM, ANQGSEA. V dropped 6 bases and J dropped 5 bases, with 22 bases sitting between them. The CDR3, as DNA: TGCAGCGTCCATGTTCCGGGACCCCCGACGACTGAAGCTTTCTTT. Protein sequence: CSVHVPGPPTTEAFF.

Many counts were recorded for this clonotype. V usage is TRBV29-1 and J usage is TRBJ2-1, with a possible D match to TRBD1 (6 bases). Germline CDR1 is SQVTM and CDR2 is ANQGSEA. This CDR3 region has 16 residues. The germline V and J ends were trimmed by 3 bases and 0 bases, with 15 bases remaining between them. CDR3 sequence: CSVDGGLDSSYNEQFF. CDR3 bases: TGCAGCGTTGACGGCGGACTGGACAGCTCCTACAATGAGCAGTTCTTC.

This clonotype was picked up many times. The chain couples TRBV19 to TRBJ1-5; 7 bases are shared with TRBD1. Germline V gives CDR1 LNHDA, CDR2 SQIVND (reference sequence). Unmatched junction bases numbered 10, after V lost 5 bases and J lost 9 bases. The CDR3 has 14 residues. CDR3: CASSGQAQRVPQHF. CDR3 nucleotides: TGTGCCAGTAGTGGACAGGCCCAACGAGTGCCCCAGCATTTT.

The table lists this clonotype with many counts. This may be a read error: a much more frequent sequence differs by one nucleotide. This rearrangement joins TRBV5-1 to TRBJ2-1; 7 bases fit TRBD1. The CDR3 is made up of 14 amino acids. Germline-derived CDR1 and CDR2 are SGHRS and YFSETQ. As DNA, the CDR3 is TGCGCCAGCAGCCCAGTAAACAGGGGCAATAAGCAGTTCTTC. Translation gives CASSPVNRGNKQFF.

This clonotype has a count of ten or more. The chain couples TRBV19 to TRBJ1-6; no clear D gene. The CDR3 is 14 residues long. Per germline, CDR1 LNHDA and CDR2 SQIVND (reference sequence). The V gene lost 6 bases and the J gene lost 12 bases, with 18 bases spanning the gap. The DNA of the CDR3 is TGTGCCAGTAGGGAGGGAGGAGCGGTGCGACCCCTCCACTTT. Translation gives CASREGGAVRPLHF.

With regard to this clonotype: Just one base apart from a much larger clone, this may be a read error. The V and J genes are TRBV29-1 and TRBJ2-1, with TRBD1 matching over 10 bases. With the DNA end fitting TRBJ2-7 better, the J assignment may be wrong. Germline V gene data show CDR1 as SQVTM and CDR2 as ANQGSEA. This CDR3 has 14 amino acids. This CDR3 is CSVERQGAKNEQYF. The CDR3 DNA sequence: TGCAGCGTTGAAAGACAGGGGGCGAAAAATGAGCAGTACTTC.

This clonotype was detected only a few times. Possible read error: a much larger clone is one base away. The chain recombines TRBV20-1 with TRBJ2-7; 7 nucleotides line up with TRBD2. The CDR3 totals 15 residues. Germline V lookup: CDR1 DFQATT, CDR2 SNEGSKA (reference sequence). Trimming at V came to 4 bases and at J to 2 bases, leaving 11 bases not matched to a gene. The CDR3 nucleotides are TGCAGTGCTACCACGTCTAGCGGACTAGCCTACGAGCAGTACTTC. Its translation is CSATTSSGLAYEQYF.

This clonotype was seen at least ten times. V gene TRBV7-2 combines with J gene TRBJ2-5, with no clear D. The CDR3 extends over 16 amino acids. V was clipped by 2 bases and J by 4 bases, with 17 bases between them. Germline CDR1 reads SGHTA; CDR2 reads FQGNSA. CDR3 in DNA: TGTGCCAGCAGCTTATTGTCGGGCCGCTCAGGAGAGACCCAGTACTTC. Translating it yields CASSLLSGRSGETQYF.